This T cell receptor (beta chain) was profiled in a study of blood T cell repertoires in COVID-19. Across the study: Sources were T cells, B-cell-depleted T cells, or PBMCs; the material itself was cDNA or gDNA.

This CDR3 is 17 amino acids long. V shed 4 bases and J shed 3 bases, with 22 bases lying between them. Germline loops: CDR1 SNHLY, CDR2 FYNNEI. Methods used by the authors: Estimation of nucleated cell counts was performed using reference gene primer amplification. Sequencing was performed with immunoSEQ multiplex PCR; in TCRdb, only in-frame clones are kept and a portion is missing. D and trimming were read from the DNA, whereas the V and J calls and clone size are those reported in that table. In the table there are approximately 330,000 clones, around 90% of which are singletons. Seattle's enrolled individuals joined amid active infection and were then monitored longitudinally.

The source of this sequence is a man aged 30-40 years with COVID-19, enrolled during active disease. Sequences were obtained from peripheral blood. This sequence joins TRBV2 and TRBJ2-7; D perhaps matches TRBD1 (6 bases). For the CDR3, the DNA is TGTGCCAGCAGTGTAAGTAGGCAGGGGCGCTTTGGCTACGAGCAGTACTTC. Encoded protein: CASSVSRQGRFGYEQYF.